This record looks at one TCR beta chain sequence and its context. Antigen: not known. Through a sample-barcoded 5' primer and a J-beta primer mix, a second PCR was run for about 6 to 11 cycles. Every sample returned 2.5 million or more CDR3-containing paired-end reads. TCRdb passed the 5' RACE reads through MiXCR, listing each CDR3 protein once. The table lists about 1,000,000 distinct CDR3 sequences, under 55% of them singletons. Germline V gene data show CDR1 as MNHNY and CDR2 as SVGAGI (reference sequence). The CDR3 length is 14 residues. This entry comes from a study of blood T cells in healthy people across ages. Findings of the study overall: Both higher diversity and more naive CD4+ cells marked long-lived donors when set against aged donors.

PBMCs numbering at least 7 million were isolated per sample. The V gene is TRBV6-6, the J gene TRBJ2-4; 9 bases fit TRBD2. Near its end, the DNA agrees better with TRBJ2-7, so the J call may be wrong. Material for sequencing was blood. This sequence originates from a woman aged 60-75 years in good health. CDR3 coding DNA: TGTGCCAGCAGTCTTCTAGCGGGAACGGCCGAGCAGTACTTC. Translation: CASSLLAGTAEQYF.